Below, one TCR beta chain is given with its context. Only in-frame clones appear in the TCRdb table, and some are missing; sequencing was by immunoSEQ multiplex PCR. The sample yields tens of thousands of clones, 70% to 90% seen once. V lost 3 bases and J 2 bases, leaving 13 bases between the germline ends. Germline V lookup: CDR1 SGDLS, CDR2 YYNGEE. CDR3 size: 15 residues. This record comes from a study of OX40 agonist ivuxolimab in advanced cancers. In the study overall: Partial responses were recorded for three patients, including one with hepatocellular carcinoma and two with cutaneous melanoma.

Patients who had autoimmune disease history or got systemic immunosuppression were left out. The sequence derives from an adult with an advanced solid tumor such as melanoma, head and neck, liver or kidney cancer. V is TRBV9 and J is TRBJ2-3; D is perhaps TRBD1 (6 bases). The source was CD4+ or CD8+ T cells sorted from blood, collected in a trial of the OX40 agonist ivuxolimab. The CDR3 DNA follows: TGTGCCAGCAGCGCCCGGGACAAGATCACAGATACGCAGTATTTT. Translated, it gives CASSARDKITDTQYF.